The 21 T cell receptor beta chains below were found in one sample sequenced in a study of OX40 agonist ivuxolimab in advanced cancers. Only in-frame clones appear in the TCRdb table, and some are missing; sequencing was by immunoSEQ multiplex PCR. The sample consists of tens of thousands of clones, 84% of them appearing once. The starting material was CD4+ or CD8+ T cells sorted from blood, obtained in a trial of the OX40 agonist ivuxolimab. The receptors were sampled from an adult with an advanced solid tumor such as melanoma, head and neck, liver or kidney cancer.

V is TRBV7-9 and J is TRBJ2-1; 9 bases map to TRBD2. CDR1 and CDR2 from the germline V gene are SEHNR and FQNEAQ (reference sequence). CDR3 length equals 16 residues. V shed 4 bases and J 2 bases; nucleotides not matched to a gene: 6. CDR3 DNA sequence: TGTGCCAGCAGCTCCCTAGCGGGGTGGGCCTACAATGAGCAGTTCTTC. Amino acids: CASSSLAGWAYNEQFF.

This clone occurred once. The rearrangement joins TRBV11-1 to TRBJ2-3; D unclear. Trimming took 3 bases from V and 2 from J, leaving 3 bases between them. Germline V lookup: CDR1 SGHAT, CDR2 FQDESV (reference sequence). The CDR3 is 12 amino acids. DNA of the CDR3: TGTGCCAGCAGCTTGCCCACAGATACGCAGTATTTT. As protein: CASSLPTDTQYF.

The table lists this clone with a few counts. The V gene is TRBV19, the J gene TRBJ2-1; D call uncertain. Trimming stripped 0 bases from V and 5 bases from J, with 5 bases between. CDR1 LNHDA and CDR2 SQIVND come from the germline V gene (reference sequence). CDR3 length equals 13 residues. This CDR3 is CASSIDANNEQFF. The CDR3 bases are TGTGCCAGTAGTATAGATGCCAACAATGAGCAGTTCTTC.

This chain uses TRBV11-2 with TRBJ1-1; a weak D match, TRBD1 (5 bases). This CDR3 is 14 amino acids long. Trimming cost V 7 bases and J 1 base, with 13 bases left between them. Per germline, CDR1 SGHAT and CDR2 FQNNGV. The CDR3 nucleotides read TGTGCCAGCACCCCCGGACACCAGAACACTGAAGCTTTCTTT. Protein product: CASTPGHQNTEAFF.

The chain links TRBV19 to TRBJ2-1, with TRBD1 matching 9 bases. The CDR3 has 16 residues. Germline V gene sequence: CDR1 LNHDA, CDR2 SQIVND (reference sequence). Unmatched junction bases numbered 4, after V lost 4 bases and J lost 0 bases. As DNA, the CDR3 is TGTGCCAGTAGTACCACAGGGGGCCGCTCCTACAATGAGCAGTTCTTC. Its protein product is CASSTTGGRSYNEQFF.

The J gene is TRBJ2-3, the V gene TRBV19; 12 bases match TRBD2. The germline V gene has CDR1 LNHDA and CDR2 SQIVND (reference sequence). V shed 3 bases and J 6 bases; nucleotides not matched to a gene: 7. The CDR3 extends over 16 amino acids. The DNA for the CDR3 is TGTGCCAGTAGTATGGCGACTAGCGGGAGTATTGATACGCAGTATTTT. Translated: CASSMATSGSIDTQYF.

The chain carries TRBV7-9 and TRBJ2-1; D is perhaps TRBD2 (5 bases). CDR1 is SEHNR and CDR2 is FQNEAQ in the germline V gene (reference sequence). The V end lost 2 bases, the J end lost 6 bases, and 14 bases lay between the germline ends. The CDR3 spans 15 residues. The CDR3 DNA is TGTGCCAGCAGCTTAAGGGCAACTAGTACCAATGAGCAGTTCTTC. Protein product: CASSLRATSTNEQFF. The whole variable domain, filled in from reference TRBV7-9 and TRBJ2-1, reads DTGVSQNPRHKITKRGQNVTFRCDPISEHNRLYWYRQTLGQGPEFLTYFQNEAQLEKSRLLSDRFSAERPKGSFSTLEIQRTEQGDSAMYLCASSLRATSTNEQFFGPGTRLTVL.

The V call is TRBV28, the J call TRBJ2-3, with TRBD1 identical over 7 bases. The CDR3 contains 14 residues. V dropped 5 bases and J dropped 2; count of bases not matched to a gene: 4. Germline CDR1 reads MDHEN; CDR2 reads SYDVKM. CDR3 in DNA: TGTGCCAGCAGTCGGGACAGCAACACAGATACGCAGTATTTT. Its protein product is CASSRDSNTDTQYF.

The CDR3 DNA sequence: TGCAGCGTCACAGACAGGGCCCGCTATGGCTACACCTTC. Protein sequence: CSVTDRARYGYTF. V gene TRBV29-1 combines with J gene TRBJ1-2, with 7 bases lining up with TRBD1. The ends lost 6 bases at V and 4 bases at J; junction bases unmatched: 8. The CDR3 runs 13 residues. The germline CDR1 and CDR2 sequences are SQVTM and ANQGSEA.

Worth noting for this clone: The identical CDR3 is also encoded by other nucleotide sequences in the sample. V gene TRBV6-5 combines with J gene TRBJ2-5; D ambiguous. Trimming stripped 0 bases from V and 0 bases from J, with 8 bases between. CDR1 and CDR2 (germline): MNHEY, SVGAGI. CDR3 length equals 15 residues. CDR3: CASSYSRGYQETQYF. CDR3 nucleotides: TGTGCCAGCAGTTACTCGAGAGGATACCAAGAGACCCAGTACTTC.

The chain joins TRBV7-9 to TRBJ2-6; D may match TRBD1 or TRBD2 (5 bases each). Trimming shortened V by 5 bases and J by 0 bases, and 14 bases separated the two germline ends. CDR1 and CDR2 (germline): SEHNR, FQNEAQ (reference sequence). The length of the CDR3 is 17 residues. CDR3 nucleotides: TGTGCCAGCAGCCGCAAGGGGACGGGCTCTGGGGCCAACGTCCTGACTTTC. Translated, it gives CASSRKGTGSGANVLTF.

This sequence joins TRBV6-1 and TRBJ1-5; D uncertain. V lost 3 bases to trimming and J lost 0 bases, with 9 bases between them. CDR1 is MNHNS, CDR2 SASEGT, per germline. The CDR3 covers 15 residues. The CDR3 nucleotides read TGTGCCAGCAGTGAGCCGGGGATTAGCAATCAGCCCCAGCATTTT. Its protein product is CASSEPGISNQPQHF.

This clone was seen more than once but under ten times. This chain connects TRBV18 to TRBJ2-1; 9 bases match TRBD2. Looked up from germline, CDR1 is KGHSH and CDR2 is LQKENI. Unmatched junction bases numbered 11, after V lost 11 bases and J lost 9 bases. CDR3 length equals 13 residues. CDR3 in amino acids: CASGREGRGEQFF. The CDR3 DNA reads TGTGCCTCGGGGCGGGAGGGCCGCGGTGAGCAGTTCTTC.

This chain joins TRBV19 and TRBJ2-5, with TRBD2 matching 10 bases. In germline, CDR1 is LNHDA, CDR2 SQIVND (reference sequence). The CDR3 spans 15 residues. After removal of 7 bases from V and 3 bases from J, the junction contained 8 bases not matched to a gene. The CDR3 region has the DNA TGTGCCAGTACCGACCGACTAGCGGGTAAAGAGACCCAGTACTTC. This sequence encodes CASTDRLAGKETQYF.

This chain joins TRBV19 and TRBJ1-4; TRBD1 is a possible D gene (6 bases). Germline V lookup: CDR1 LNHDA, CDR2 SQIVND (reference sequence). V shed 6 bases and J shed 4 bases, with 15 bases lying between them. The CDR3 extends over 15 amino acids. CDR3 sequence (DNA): TGTGCCAGTAGGGCGCAGGGGCGGAATAATGAAAAACTGTTTTTT. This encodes CASRAQGRNNEKLFF.

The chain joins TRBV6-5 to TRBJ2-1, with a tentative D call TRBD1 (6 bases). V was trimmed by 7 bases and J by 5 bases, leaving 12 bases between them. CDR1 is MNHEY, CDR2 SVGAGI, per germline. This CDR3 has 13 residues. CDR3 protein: CASKPRDNNEQFF. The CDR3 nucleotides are TGTGCCAGCAAGCCACGGGACAACAATGAGCAGTTCTTC.

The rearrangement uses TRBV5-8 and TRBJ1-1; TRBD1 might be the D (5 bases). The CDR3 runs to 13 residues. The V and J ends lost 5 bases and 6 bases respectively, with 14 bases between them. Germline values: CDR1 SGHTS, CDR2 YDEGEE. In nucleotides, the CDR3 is TGTGCCAGCAGAGGGTGGGGGATCGCTGAAGCTTTCTTT. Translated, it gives CASRGWGIAEAFF.

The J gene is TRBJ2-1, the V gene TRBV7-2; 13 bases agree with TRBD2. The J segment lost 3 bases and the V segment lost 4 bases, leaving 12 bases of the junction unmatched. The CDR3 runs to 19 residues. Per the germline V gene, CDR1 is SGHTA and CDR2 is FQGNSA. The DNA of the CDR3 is TGTGCCAGCAGCTCCCGGGGCCCAGGACTAGCGGGGGACTACAATGAGCAGTTCTTC. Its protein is CASSSRGPGLAGDYNEQFF.

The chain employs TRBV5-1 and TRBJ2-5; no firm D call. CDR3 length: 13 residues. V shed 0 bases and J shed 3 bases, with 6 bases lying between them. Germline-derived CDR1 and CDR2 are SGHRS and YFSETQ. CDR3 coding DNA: TGCGCCAGCAGCTTGGCCCTGGAAGAGACCCAGTACTTC. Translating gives CASSLALEETQYF.

CDR3 amino acids: CAISEGPVSNEQYF. The DNA for the CDR3 is TGTGCCATCAGTGAGGGGCCGGTTTCCAACGAGCAGTACTTC. The rearrangement links TRBV10-3 to TRBJ2-5; no definite D call. Matching the DNA end better, TRBJ2-7 makes the J call doubtful. This CDR3 spans 14 amino acids. Germline CDR1 reads ENHRY; CDR2 reads SYGVKD.

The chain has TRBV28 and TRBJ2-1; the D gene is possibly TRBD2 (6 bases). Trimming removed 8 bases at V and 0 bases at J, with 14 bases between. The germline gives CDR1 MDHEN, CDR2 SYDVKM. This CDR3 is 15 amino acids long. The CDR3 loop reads CASGEAGFSYNEQFF. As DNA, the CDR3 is TGTGCCAGCGGGGAGGCAGGGTTCTCCTACAATGAGCAGTTCTTC.